This entry features one T cell receptor (beta chain) sequence. Its antigen remains unidentified. Per-base quality was not reported, and no clone a single base away is much larger than it. The trim is 6 bases for V and 1 base for J, with a gap of 12 bases between the germline ends. The CDR3, from cysteine to phenylalanine, totals 14 residues. Just CDR3 DNA is preserved here, 42 bases in frame from base 1. The germline V gene yields MNHEY for CDR1 and SVGAGI for CDR2. This record comes from a study of blood T cell repertoires in COVID-19 (dated by TCRdb to the early 2020s). In the study overall: The collaborator samples originated in the United States, Italy and Spain and spanned the acute and convalescent phases of COVID-19. The repertoires were made available in a free public database intended to serve as a resource for research on the immune response to SARS-CoV-2. Sample metadata almost always included a de-identified subject ID, COVID-19 status, age in years and sex. Samples came from the ongoing ImmuneRACE study (first 160 participants) plus 1,254 subjects from 6 global collaborators. The prospective study material was composed of cDNA or gDNA derived from T cells, B-cell-depleted T cells, or PBMCs. Where available, HLA class I and class II types were obtained from metadata supplied by the sample provider rather than from assay-based typing. Subjects who had been exposed to COVID-19, were actively infected with it, or had recovered from it provided the deeply sampled blood TCRbeta repertoires that made up the dataset. Broad study findings and their caveats: Clinical and demographic metadata were provided uncurated, with the amount varying by source and participant.

TCRbeta CDR3 regions were amplified from genomic DNA by means of the immunoSEQ Assay, a bias-controlled multiplex PCR. From the authors' description of their analysis: Nucleated cell counts per sample were estimated from amplification of reference gene primers within the assay. To quantify the absolute abundance of each unique TCRbeta CDR3 rearrangement, sequence reads were collapsed and filtered. Productive Simpson clonality was computed per sample as the square root of Simpson's diversity index over productive rearrangements. This immuneACCESS table, as held by TCRdb, lists in-frame sequences with V and J called but not all clones. Of the missing ones, under half trace to an unresolved V gene in checked studies; the others have no known cause. The DNA was the basis for D and trimming; V, J and clone size are from that table. This sample lists 200,000 to 250,000 clones; 85% were detected once. The ten biggest clones cover 18% of the sample.

Participants in the prospective study were enrolled through a virtual design, were aged 18 to 89 years, and lived in roughly 24 United States geographic areas. Cohort assignment in the prospective study relied on participant-reported clinical history from a screening survey and a study questionnaire. Recovered participants in ImmuneRACE Cohort 3 were defined by two consecutive negative NP/OP PCR tests, clearance by a healthcare professional, or resolution of symptoms. Mobile phlebotomists in the prospective study collected whole blood, serum and a nasopharyngeal or oropharyngeal swab from every participant. Additional blood draws and questionnaires over an approximately two-month period could optionally be provided by prospective study participants. Blood samples from the prospective study were shipped frozen or at room temperature prior to DNA extraction.

The clonotype was recovered from a man between 40 and 49 years old who had recovered from COVID-19. Source material: PBMCs or T cells enriched from blood (not recorded which). In this chain, TRBV6-5 is recombined with TRBJ1-2; a tentative D match to TRBD1 spans 5 bases. The sequence in DNA is TGTGCCAGCAGCCTAGACAGACTTAACTATGGCTACACCTTC. Its translation reads: CASSLDRLNYGYTF.